These 30 T cell receptor beta chains came from one sample sequenced in a study of neurological immune-mediated disorders. TCRdb fed the 5' RACE reads into MiXCR, producing one record per CDR3 protein. The sample includes about 30,000 distinct CDR3 sequences, 15% of them seen just once. The sequenced material came from PBMCs. These receptors were collected from a man aged 65-85 years in good health.

This clonotype was seen ten or more times. This chain joins TRBV7-8 and TRBJ1-4; D remains ambiguous. With 1 base removed from V and 7 bases from J, the gap between germline ends came to 7 bases. Germline V gene lookup returns CDR1 SGHVS and CDR2 FQNEAQ. The CDR3 is 13 residues long. The CDR3 loop is CASSLEYPEKLFF. The CDR3, as DNA: TGTGCCAGCAGCTTAGAATATCCTGAAAAACTGTTTTTT. The variable domain in full, completed from reference TRBV7-8 and TRBJ1-4, reads GAGVSQSPRYKVAKRGQDVALRCDPISGHVSLFWYQQALGQGPEFLTYFQNEAQLDKSGLPSDRFFAERPEGSVSTLKIQRTQQEDSAVYLCASSLEYPEKLFFGSGTQLSVL.

The table lists this clonotype with many counts. The rearrangement uses TRBV20-1 and TRBJ2-1; 7 bases align to TRBD2. In germline, CDR1 is DFQATT, CDR2 SNEGSKA (reference sequence). The CDR3 covers 13 residues. V lost 5 bases to trimming and J lost 9 bases; unmatched junction nucleotides: 10. CDR3 in DNA: TGCAGTGCTGGGACTACAGGTCGTCTTGAGCAGTTCTTC. Protein product: CSAGTTGRLEQFF.

This rearrangement joins TRBV30 to TRBJ1-6; no clear D. The germline gives CDR1 GTSNPN, CDR2 SVGIG (reference sequence). V was trimmed by 0 bases and J by 12 bases, leaving 12 bases between them. There are 13 residues in the CDR3. CDR3 coding DNA: TGTGCCTGGAGTGTAGCAGCACAGCAACCCCTCCACTTT. It specifies CAWSVAAQQPLHF.

This clonotype was recorded at least ten times. V usage is TRBV24-1 and J usage is TRBJ1-2, with 7 positions matching TRBD1. Germline-derived CDR1 and CDR2 are KGHDR and SFDVKD. There are 12 residues in the CDR3. V was pared by 9 bases and J by 4 bases, with 4 bases of the junction left unmatched. DNA for the CDR3: TGTGCCACCTCTACAGGGGCCTATGGCTACACCTTC. It encodes CATSTGAYGYTF.

This clonotype was detected ten times or more. V is TRBV28 and J is TRBJ2-3, with D tentatively TRBD1 or TRBD2 (5 bases each). V was cut by 6 bases and J by 6 bases, with 16 bases left in between. The CDR3 length is 14 residues. Per germline, CDR1 MDHEN and CDR2 SYDVKM. The chain's CDR3 is CASSQGGGFDTQYF. The CDR3 DNA is TGTGCCAGCAGCCAGGGTGGGGGATTTGATACGCAGTATTTT.

By share, this clonotype counts as medium-sized (0.01 to 0.1%). This chain links TRBV4-2 with TRBJ2-2; 9 positions match TRBD1. Germline V gene sequence: CDR1 LGHNA, CDR2 YNFKEQ. This CDR3 region has 17 residues. V lost 5 bases and J lost 7; bases outside the gene matches: 14. The CDR3 DNA reads as TGTGCCAGCAGCTTTACCGCGGGACAGGGTGTCGTCGGGGAGCTGTTTTTT. This gives the protein CASSFTAGQGVVGELFF.

This clonotype was counted at least ten times. The chain uses TRBV27 and TRBJ2-2, with 7 bases lining up with TRBD2. Germline V gene lookup returns CDR1 MNHEY and CDR2 SMNVEV (reference sequence). CDR3 length equals 15 residues. V shed 5 bases, J shed 5 bases, and the junction held 8 bases outside the gene matches. CDR3 DNA sequence: TGTGCCAGCAGTGGCCAGCGGGGCGGTACCGGGGAGCTGTTTTTT. It encodes CASSGQRGGTGELFF.

This clonotype was detected many times. The chain links TRBV3-2 to TRBJ2-7; the D call TRBD1 from the table was never checked on the DNA. TRBV3-2 is a pseudogene segment. The CDR3 runs 15 residues. The CDR3 is CASSQLDRKAYEQYF. Written as DNA, the CDR3 is TGTGCCAGCAGCCAACTAGACAGGAAAGCCTACGAGCAGTACTTC.

The table lists this clonotype with many counts. This chain links TRBV11-2 with TRBJ2-3; D uncertain. Trimming cost V 4 bases and J 0 bases, with 14 bases left between them. Germline V gene data show CDR1 as SGHAT and CDR2 as FQNNGV. CDR3 length equals 16 residues. CDR3 bases: TGTGCCAGCAGCTCGGACCAGTACTATAGCACAGATACGCAGTATTTT. Amino acid sequence: CASSSDQYYSTDTQYF.

This clonotype was found many times. V gene TRBV4-2 combines with J gene TRBJ2-1; 12 bases match TRBD2. Germline-derived CDR1 and CDR2 are LGHNA and YNFKEQ. The CDR3 is made up of 17 amino acids. Losses at the gene ends were 0 bases for V and 11 bases for J; bases not matched to a gene: 11. The CDR3 coding sequence is TGTGCCAGCAGCCAAGAACTAGCGGGGGGCCTAATAAGAAAGCAGTTCTTC. Translated: CASSQELAGGLIRKQFF.

This clonotype has ten or more counts. This chain links TRBV6-6 with TRBJ1-6; 7 bases are shared with TRBD1. This CDR3 region has 14 residues. The V segment lost 6 bases and the J segment 7 bases; nucleotides outside the gene matches: 6. Per the germline V gene, CDR1 is MNHNY and CDR2 is SVGAGI (reference sequence). This CDR3 reads CASSPGQLNSPLHF. As DNA, the CDR3 is TGTGCCAGCAGCCCGGGACAGCTAAATTCACCCCTCCACTTT.

At least ten counts were recorded for this clonotype. The chain uses TRBV6-2 or TRBV6-3 and TRBJ2-5; D is possibly TRBD2 (7 bases). V was trimmed by 2 bases and J by 9 bases, leaving 25 bases between them. CDR1 and CDR2 from the germline V gene are MNHEY and SVGEGT. This CDR3 is built from 17 residues. DNA of the CDR3: TGTGCCAGCAGTTACCCCGCCGGGGGGCCGACTAAGGTGGCCCAGTACTTC. Amino acid sequence: CASSYPAGGPTKVAQYF.

This sequence joins TRBV7-2 and TRBJ1-1; 8 nucleotides align to TRBD1. In germline, CDR1 is SGHTA, CDR2 FQGNSA. The CDR3 loop spans 14 amino acids. The J segment lost 5 bases and the V segment lost 2 bases, leaving 4 bases of the junction unmatched. The CDR3 DNA is TGTGCCAGCAGCTTAACAGGGGGTAGGACTGAAGCTTTCTTT. This gives the protein CASSLTGGRTEAFF.

The table lists this clonotype with many counts. The V gene is TRBV6-4, the J gene TRBJ2-3; D is uncertain. V dropped 0 bases and J dropped 2 bases, with 9 bases sitting between them. The CDR3 sequence is 15 residues long. In germline, CDR1 is MRHNA, CDR2 SNTAGT. This chain's CDR3 is CASSDSPGSTDTQYF. CDR3 in DNA: TGTGCCAGCAGTGACTCACCAGGTTCCACAGATACGCAGTATTTT.

This clonotype was observed a handful of times. The gene calls are TRBV28 and TRBJ2-7, with D tentatively TRBD1 or TRBD2 (5 bases each). The V and J ends lost 8 bases and 2 bases respectively, with 16 bases between them. Germline V gene lookup returns CDR1 MDHEN and CDR2 SYDVKM. This CDR3 spans 14 amino acids. CDR3 sequence reads: CASHGRDGTYEQYF. CDR3 nucleotides: TGTGCCAGCCACGGAAGGGACGGAACCTACGAGCAGTACTTC.

This clonotype was detected many times. The CDR3 here is CASSLGSFNEQFF. The CDR3, as DNA: TGTGCCAGCAGCTTAGGTAGCTTCAATGAGCAGTTCTTC. This chain links TRBV7-2 with TRBJ2-1; D gene uncertain. V lost 1 base, J lost 6 bases, and 7 bases lay in between. The CDR3 is 13 residues long. The germline V gene has CDR1 SGHTA and CDR2 FQGNSA.

This clonotype was seen repeatedly, ten times or more. This chain links TRBV12-3 or TRBV12-4 with TRBJ2-3; TRBD1 matches 8 bases. This CDR3 is 16 amino acids long. The V gene end was trimmed by 5 bases and the J gene end by 2 bases; junction bases not matched to a gene: 9. The CDR3 nucleotides are TGTGCCAGCAGTCCACCCGGGACAGGACCCACAGATACGCAGTATTTT. Residues: CASSPPGTGPTDTQYF.

This clonotype was counted many times. The chain carries TRBV12-3 or TRBV12-4 and TRBJ2-2; D remains ambiguous. The CDR3 totals 17 residues. With 6 bases removed from V and 3 bases from J, the gap between germline ends came to 20 bases. The DNA of the CDR3 is TGTGCCAGCAGCCACTCCTTCGTAGGCGAGCACACCGGGGAGCTGTTTTTT. Encoded protein: CASSHSFVGEHTGELFF.

In its sample, this clonotype was seen many times. The V and J genes are TRBV12-3 or TRBV12-4 and TRBJ2-1; 9 bases are shared with TRBD2. This CDR3 contains 15 residues. With V trimmed by 3 bases and J by 6 bases, 6 bases remained unmatched. This CDR3 reads CASSFRRGGSNEQFF. The CDR3 DNA follows: TGTGCCAGCAGTTTCAGGCGGGGGGGCTCCAATGAGCAGTTCTTC.

This clonotype was counted many times. This chain joins TRBV6-9 and TRBJ2-7, with a tentative D call TRBD1 (6 bases). With 7 bases removed from V and 3 bases from J, the gap between germline ends came to 16 bases. Looked up from germline, CDR1 is MNHGY and CDR2 is SVAAGI. The CDR3 spans 14 residues. Here the CDR3 reads CASIGPGHHYEQYF. CDR3 bases: TGTGCCAGCATCGGACCGGGACATCACTACGAGCAGTACTTC.

This clonotype has a single count. The CDR3 nucleotides read TGTGCCAGCAGCAGATTGACAGGGGGCGCGGATGAGCAGTTCTTC. As protein: CASSRLTGGADEQFF. The chain has TRBV9 and TRBJ2-1; TRBD1 matches at 10 bases. This CDR3 has 15 residues. Germline trimming cut 4 bases from V and 8 bases from J; bases unmatched to any gene: 9. Germline CDR1 is SGDLS and CDR2 is YYNGEE.

This clonotype was counted at least ten times. The V and J genes are TRBV18 and TRBJ2-7, with D possibly TRBD2 on 6 matching bases. The V end lost 1 base, the J end lost 0 bases, and 10 bases lay between the germline ends. CDR3 length: 15 amino acids. Germline CDR1 KGHSH, CDR2 LQKENI. In nucleotides, the CDR3 is TGTGCCAGCTCACCACGTTACGGGGGCTCCTACGAGCAGTACTTC. It yields the protein CASSPRYGGSYEQYF.

This clonotype has ten or more counts. This rearrangement joins TRBV20-1 to TRBJ2-3; TRBD1 is a possible D gene (5 bases). The CDR3 is made up of 12 amino acids. From germline, CDR1 is DFQATT and CDR2 SNEGSKA (reference sequence). V lost 5 bases, J lost 2 bases, and 8 bases lay in between. CDR3 nucleotides: TGCAGTGCTGGGGCAGACACAGATACGCAGTATTTT. Amino acids: CSAGADTDTQYF.

This clonotype was observed at least ten times. The chain employs TRBV7-3 and TRBJ2-3, with D possibly called TRBD1 or TRBD2 (6 bases each). Trimming took 5 bases from V and 2 from J, leaving 14 bases between them. CDR1 and CDR2 (germline): SGHTA, FQGTGA. CDR3 length: 15 residues. The CDR3 is CASSPTGADTDTQYF. The DNA of the CDR3 is TGTGCCAGCAGCCCCACGGGGGCCGACACAGATACGCAGTATTTT.

This clonotype was seen ten or more times. V is TRBV12-3 or TRBV12-4 and J is TRBJ2-7; tentatively, D is TRBD2 (5 bases). The CDR3 length is 14 residues. Trimming took 3 bases from V and 1 from J, leaving 10 bases between them. The CDR3 bases are TGTGCCAGCAGTTTCGGCGGGTATTCCTACGAGCAGTACTTC. Translation gives CASSFGGYSYEQYF.

In this sample, this clonotype turned up many times. The J gene is TRBJ2-1, the V gene TRBV20-1; 10 positions match TRBD2. The germline CDR1 and CDR2 sequences are DFQATT and SNEGSKA (reference sequence). This CDR3 comprises 13 residues. V lost 4 bases to trimming and J lost 7 bases; unmatched junction nucleotides: 4. The CDR3 nucleotides read TGCAGTGCTAAAGGGACTAGCGTAAATGAGCAGTTCTTC. Translating it yields CSAKGTSVNEQFF.

This clonotype occurred a few times. V usage is TRBV5-1 and J usage is TRBJ1-1; tentative D call: TRBD1 (5 bases). V was pared by 2 bases and J by 8 bases, with 10 bases between. Germline CDR1 and CDR2: SGHRS and YFSETQ. The length of the CDR3 is 12 residues. CDR3 amino acids: CASSFQGGEAFF. The CDR3 nucleotides read TGCGCCAGCAGCTTCCAGGGAGGGGAAGCTTTCTTT.

This clonotype was detected ten times or more. This chain links TRBV6-5 with TRBJ1-4; D is unclear. This CDR3 comprises 13 residues. Trimming took 5 bases from V and 8 from J, leaving 12 bases between them. The germline V gene encodes CDR1 MNHEY and CDR2 SVGAGI. DNA of the CDR3: TGTGCCAGCAGTGCTCCCGGGCTAGAAAAACTGTTTTTT. Encoded protein: CASSAPGLEKLFF.

The sample holds many counts of this clonotype. The chain is built from TRBV18 and TRBJ2-5; the D gene is possibly TRBD2 (5 bases). Germline assignment: CDR1 KGHSH and CDR2 LQKENI. V lost 0 bases and J 5 bases, leaving 7 bases between the germline ends. The CDR3 is 13 amino acids. In DNA, the CDR3 is TGTGCCAGCTCACCACCGGGAGATGAGACCCAGTACTTC. Its protein is CASSPPGDETQYF. Full variable domain (outside the CDR3, taken from reference TRBV18 and TRBJ2-5): NAGVMQNPRHLVRRRGQEARLRCSPMKGHSHVYWYRQLPEEGLKFMVYLQKENIIDESGMPKERFSAEFPKEGPSILRIQQVVRGDSAAYFCASSPPGDETQYFGPGTRLLVL.

In its sample, this clonotype was seen many times. The chain is built from TRBV27 and TRBJ2-7; 10 bases line up with TRBD2. V was pared by 4 bases and J by 2 bases, with 8 bases of the junction left unmatched. CDR1 and CDR2 (germline): MNHEY, SMNVEV (reference sequence). The CDR3 has 16 residues. Written as DNA, the CDR3 is TGTGCCAGCAGTTACCGGAAGCGGGGGGGTACCTACGAGCAGTACTTC. Its protein is CASSYRKRGGTYEQYF.